The text below deals with one T cell receptor beta chain. The length of the CDR3 is 16 residues. Germline trimming cut 1 base from V and 4 bases from J; bases unmatched to any gene: 4. The germline CDR1 and CDR2 sequences are LGHNA and YSLEER. This record comes from a study of blood T cell repertoires in COVID-19. The wider study: Material from acute and convalescent COVID-19 was sourced from the United States, Italy and Spain.

Here immunoSEQ multiplex PCR was the method, and the copy in TCRdb shows in-frame clones only, minus some. The top ten clones hold roughly 0.8% of a sample with a few hundred thousand clones, approximately 91% of them seen once. The chain combines TRBV4-3 with TRBJ2-3; TRBD2 matches at 11 bases. The sequence was obtained from a woman in her 30s with acute or convalescent COVID-19. Input material: peripheral blood. As DNA, the CDR3 is TGCGCCAGCAGCCAAGTACTAGCGGGAGTGGCAGATACGCAGTATTTT. It codes for CASSQVLAGVADTQYF.